The 2 T cell receptor beta chains in this list originate from one sample, sequenced in a study of T cell responses to AZD1222 COVID-19 vaccine. Produced via immunoSEQ multiplex PCR; TCRdb's table is partial and in-frame only. The repertoire consists of over 200,000 clones, with less than 95% occurring once and the leading ten covering around 1.8%. The sequences come from peripheral blood, collected 28 days after the second dose of the MenACWY control vaccine. Source of these receptors: an adult who received the MenACWY meningococcal vaccine as a control.

The rearrangement uses TRBV11-2 and TRBJ1-4, with 7 bases fitting TRBD1. J was trimmed by 6 bases and V by 6 bases; bases with no gene match: 13. Germline lookup yields CDR1 SGHAT and CDR2 FQNNGV. The CDR3 has 16 residues. CDR3 DNA sequence: TGTGCCAGCAGTCGTCAAATGACAGGGAGGGATGAAAAACTGTTTTTT. It is translated as CASSRQMTGRDEKLFF.

The sample holds one count of this clone. V is TRBV2 and J is TRBJ1-5, with TRBD1 as a possible D gene (6 bases). The CDR3 covers 14 residues. Germline values: CDR1 SNHLY, CDR2 FYNNEI. The ends were cut back, 6 bases at V and 6 bases at J, with 15 bases in the middle. CDR3 in DNA: TGTGCCAGCAGCTTTGGGGGCGAGAGTCAGCCCCAGCATTTT. This sequence encodes CASSFGGESQPQHF.